The 16 T cell receptor beta chains reported below all come from one sample, sequenced in a study of T cell changes during pregnancy in multiple sclerosis (dated 2019 in TCRdb). Library preparation used the immunoSEQ multiplex PCR assay. In TCRdb, the immuneACCESS table is reduced to in-frame sequences with V and J assigned. These tables do not hold every clone; where another copy was compared, an unresolved V gene accounts for under half, and the others remain unexplained. In all, the sample holds 91,000 or so clones, and 80% to 95% of those were seen once. The top ten constitute 0.99% of the sample. This material consisted of peripheral blood, taken after pregnancy. The receptor set was obtained from a female donor with multiple sclerosis, enrolled in a pregnancy study.

The rearrangement uses TRBV30 and TRBJ2-7; D unclear. This CDR3 has 12 amino acids. CDR1 GTSNPN and CDR2 SVGIG come from the germline V gene (reference sequence). V shed 8 bases and J shed 0 bases, with 11 bases lying between them. This chain's CDR3 is CARNAGSYEQYF. For the CDR3, the DNA is TGTGCCCGGAACGCAGGCTCCTACGAGCAGTACTTC.

This chain links TRBV9 with TRBJ2-7; D remains unclear. The germline gives CDR1 SGDLS, CDR2 YYNGEE. The CDR3 consists of 14 residues. Between the trimmed V and J ends, which lost 0 bases and 0 bases, there was a span of 7 bases. CDR3 DNA: TGTGCCAGCAGCGTAGAGAGCGACTCCTACGAGCAGTACTTC. Its protein is CASSVESDSYEQYF.

The chain combines TRBV7-9 with TRBJ2-7; 12 bases agree with TRBD2. The CDR3 sequence is 16 residues long. Germline V gene sequence: CDR1 SEHNR, CDR2 FQNEAQ (reference sequence). The V and J ends lost 5 bases and 5 bases, in that order; junction bases with no gene match: 10. The CDR3 loop reads CASSPSRGLAGNEQYF. CDR3 in DNA: TGTGCCAGCAGCCCCTCCCGAGGACTAGCGGGAAACGAGCAGTACTTC.

The V and J genes are TRBV5-1 and TRBJ2-3, with a weak D call TRBD2 (5 bases). Germline lookup yields CDR1 SGHRS and CDR2 YFSETQ. The ends were cut back, 2 bases at V and 2 bases at J, with 12 bases in the middle. This CDR3 region has 15 residues. The CDR3 loop reads CASSFRGSNTDTQYF. The CDR3 DNA reads as TGCGCCAGCAGCTTTAGAGGGTCAAACACAGATACGCAGTATTTT.

V usage is TRBV9 and J usage is TRBJ1-3; TRBD1 matches at 9 bases. Losses at the gene ends were 3 bases for V and 3 bases for J; bases not matched to a gene: 10. The CDR3 is made up of 17 amino acids. CDR1 and CDR2 from the germline V gene are SGDLS and YYNGEE. The chain's CDR3 is CASSAPLTGGDGNTIYF. CDR3 coding DNA: TGTGCCAGCAGCGCACCCCTAACAGGGGGCGATGGAAACACCATATATTTT.

The V and J genes are TRBV27 and TRBJ2-1; 7 bases map to TRBD2. The trim removed 0 bases at V and 7 bases at J, leaving 6 bases unmatched. CDR1 is MNHEY and CDR2 is SMNVEV in the germline V gene (reference sequence). The CDR3 totals 15 residues. DNA for the CDR3: TGTGCCAGCAGTTTATCTAGCGGGTACGGGAATGAGCAGTTCTTC. It is translated as CASSLSSGYGNEQFF.

This sequence joins TRBV28 and TRBJ2-7; D remains unclear. Germline V gene data show CDR1 as MDHEN and CDR2 as SYDVKM. This CDR3 is 12 amino acids long. With 6 bases removed from V and 2 bases from J, the gap between germline ends came to 8 bases. CDR3 region: CASSQSPYEQYF. As DNA, the CDR3 is TGTGCCAGCAGCCAGTCTCCCTACGAGCAGTACTTC.

The genes are TRBV6-5 and TRBJ2-5; TRBD1 is a possible D gene (6 bases). The CDR3 runs to 13 residues. Germline CDR1 MNHEY, CDR2 SVGAGI. The germline V and J ends were trimmed by 6 bases and 2 bases, with 10 bases remaining between them. Here the CDR3 reads CASSATGQETQYF. In DNA form, the CDR3 reads TGTGCCAGCAGCGCGACAGGACAAGAGACCCAGTACTTC.

This clone came up once. J is TRBJ2-2 and V is TRBV7-9; D is possibly TRBD2 (6 bases). Germline V gene data show CDR1 as SEHNR and CDR2 as FQNEAQ (reference sequence). The CDR3 totals 15 residues. Trimming pared 3 bases from V and 4 bases from J, leaving 12 bases between. CDR3 protein: CASSFGDLITGELFF. CDR3 coding DNA: TGTGCCAGCAGCTTCGGGGACTTAATCACCGGGGAGCTGTTTTTT.

The chain couples TRBV7-9 to TRBJ1-5; 7 nucleotides agree with TRBD1. With 4 bases clipped from V and 5 bases from J, the junction kept 5 bases outside the gene matches. The CDR3 spans 14 residues. CDR1 SEHNR and CDR2 FQNEAQ come from the germline V gene (reference sequence). In nucleotides, the CDR3 is TGTGCCAGCAGCTCGACAGGGTTTGATCAGCCCCAGCATTTT. Its translation is CASSSTGFDQPQHF.

The chain combines TRBV5-6 with TRBJ2-1, with 8 bases fitting TRBD2. Germline trimming cut 4 bases from V and 6 bases from J; bases unmatched to any gene: 9. The CDR3 runs 15 residues. The V gene's germline CDR1 is SGHDT and CDR2 YYEEEE. The DNA of the CDR3 is TGTGCCAGCAGCCCTTCGGGACTAGTGGTCAATGAGCAGTTCTTC. Its protein product is CASSPSGLVVNEQFF.

This clone was seen a single time. This chain links TRBV11-3 with TRBJ2-7; 7 bases are a match to TRBD1. The CDR3 consists of 13 residues. V lost 8 bases to trimming and J lost 2 bases; unmatched junction nucleotides: 6. The germline gives CDR1 SGHNT, CDR2 YENEEA. This chain's CDR3 is CASRTGATYEQYF. In DNA form, the CDR3 reads TGTGCCAGCCGGACAGGTGCTACCTACGAGCAGTACTTC. Full variable domain (outside the CDR3, taken from reference TRBV11-3 and TRBJ2-7): EAGVVQSPRYKIIEKKQPVAFWCNPISGHNTLYWYLQNLGQGPELLIRYENEEAVDDSQLPKDRFSAERLKGVDSTLKIQPAELGDSAVYLCASRTGATYEQYFGPGTRLTVT.

This chain joins TRBV30 and TRBJ1-2; 7 bases match TRBD1. Germline V gene data show CDR1 as GTSNPN and CDR2 as SVGIG (reference sequence). The ends lost 1 base at V and 4 bases at J; junction bases unmatched: 12. There are 16 residues in the CDR3. Here the CDR3 DNA reads TGTGCCTGGAGTGCCCCTCGCAGGGGGGTGGGCTATGGCTACACCTTC. Its protein is CAWSAPRRGVGYGYTF.

This chain joins TRBV9 and TRBJ1-1; the match to TRBD1 covers 7 bases. J lost 4 bases, V lost 0 bases, and 6 bases had no gene match. Germline V lookup: CDR1 SGDLS, CDR2 YYNGEE. There are 15 residues in the CDR3. The chain's CDR3 is CASSVEGGGFTEAFF. CDR3 DNA sequence: TGTGCCAGCAGCGTAGAAGGAGGGGGCTTCACTGAAGCTTTCTTT.

V and J are TRBV19 and TRBJ2-2; 12 bases fit TRBD2. Germline V gene lookup returns CDR1 LNHDA and CDR2 SQIVND (reference sequence). The CDR3 contains 16 residues. The ends lost 4 bases at V and 4 bases at J; junction bases unmatched: 4. CDR3 in amino acids: CASSKLAGGITGELFF. Written as DNA, the CDR3 is TGTGCCAGTAGTAAACTAGCGGGAGGTATCACCGGGGAGCTGTTTTTT.

V and J are TRBV27 and TRBJ1-1; D unresolved. CDR1 is MNHEY and CDR2 is SMNVEV in the germline V gene (reference sequence). This CDR3 region has 13 residues. V was cut by 3 bases and J by 0 bases, with 5 bases left in between. CDR3 bases: TGTGCCAGCAGTTTTAGAGTGAACACTGAAGCTTTCTTT. The encoded protein is CASSFRVNTEAFF.